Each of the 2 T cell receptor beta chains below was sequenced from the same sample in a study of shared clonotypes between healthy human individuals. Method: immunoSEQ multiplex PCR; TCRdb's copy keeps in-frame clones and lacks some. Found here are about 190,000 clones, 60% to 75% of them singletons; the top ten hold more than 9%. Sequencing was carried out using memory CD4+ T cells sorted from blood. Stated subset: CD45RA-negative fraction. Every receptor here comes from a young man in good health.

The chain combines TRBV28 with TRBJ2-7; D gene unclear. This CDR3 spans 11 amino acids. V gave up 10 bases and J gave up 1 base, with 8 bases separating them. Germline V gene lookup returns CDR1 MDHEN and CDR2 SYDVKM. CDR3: CATTGSYEQYF. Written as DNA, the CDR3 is TGTGCCACCACCGGGTCCTACGAGCAGTACTTC.

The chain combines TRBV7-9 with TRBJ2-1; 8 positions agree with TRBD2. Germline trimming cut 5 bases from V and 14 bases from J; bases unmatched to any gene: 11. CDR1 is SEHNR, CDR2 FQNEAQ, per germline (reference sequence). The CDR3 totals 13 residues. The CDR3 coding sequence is TGTGCCAGCAGCGGGTGGAAGCGGGAGATTAAGTTCTTC. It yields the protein CASSGWKREIKFF.